This T cell receptor (beta chain) was documented in a study of control samples from healthy donors and cancer patients. Using immunoSEQ multiplex PCR, the repertoire was profiled, and TCRdb retains in-frame clones only, with some absent. The sample includes 45,000 to 60,000 clones, about 85% seen only once; the top ten take 11% to 15%. Per the germline V gene, CDR1 is MDHEN and CDR2 is SYDVKM. CDR3 length: 19 residues. V gave up 8 bases and J gave up 3 bases; unmatched junction bases: 22. This TCR was recovered from a man aged 55 to 69 with head and neck cancer. The chain uses TRBV28 and TRBJ2-7; 10 bases map to TRBD1. The sequenced material came from PBMCs. The CDR3 sequence: CASGPHPGQGPLWSYEQYF. For the CDR3, the DNA is TGTGCCAGCGGCCCCCACCCGGGACAGGGGCCTCTGTGGAGCTACGAGCAGTACTTC.